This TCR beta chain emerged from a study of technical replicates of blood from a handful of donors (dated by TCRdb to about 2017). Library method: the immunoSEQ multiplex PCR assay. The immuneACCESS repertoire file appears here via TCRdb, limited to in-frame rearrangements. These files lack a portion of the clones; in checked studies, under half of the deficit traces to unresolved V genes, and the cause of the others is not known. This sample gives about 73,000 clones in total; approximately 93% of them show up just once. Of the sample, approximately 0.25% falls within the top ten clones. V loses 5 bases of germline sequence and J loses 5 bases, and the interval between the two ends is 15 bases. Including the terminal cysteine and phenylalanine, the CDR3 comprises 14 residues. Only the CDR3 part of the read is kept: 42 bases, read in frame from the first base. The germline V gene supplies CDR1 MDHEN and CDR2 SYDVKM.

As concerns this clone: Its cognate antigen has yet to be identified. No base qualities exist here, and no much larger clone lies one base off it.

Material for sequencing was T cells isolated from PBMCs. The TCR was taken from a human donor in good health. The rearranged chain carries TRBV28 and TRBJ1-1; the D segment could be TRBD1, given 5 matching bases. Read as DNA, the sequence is TGTGCCAGCAGTGGGGGGGGACGGATAACTGAAGCTTTCTTT. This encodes CASSGGGRITEAFF.